These 16 T cell receptor beta chains share one sample of origin, sequenced in a study of T cells in tuberculosis. The assay was immunoSEQ multiplex PCR, and TCRdb's table has in-frame clones only and misses some. The repertoire includes 20,000 to 25,000 clones, 85% to 90% of them detected once, and around 15% sits in the top ten. Sequencing used PBMCs. Receptors were obtained from a donor aged 10 to 29 with latent tuberculosis or without tuberculosis infection.

This chain uses TRBV15 with TRBJ1-2, with D possibly matching TRBD1 (6 bases). The CDR3 extends over 17 amino acids. Trimming left V 1 base short and J 2 bases short, with 17 bases between. The germline gives CDR1 LNHNV, CDR2 YYDKDF (reference sequence). The CDR3 nucleotides are TGTGCCACCAGCAGAGTAAGGGGGGGGAGTAAGAACTATGGCTACACCTTC. It encodes CATSRVRGGSKNYGYTF.

V and J are TRBV11-3 and TRBJ2-7, with D perhaps TRBD2 (6 bases). V lost 5 bases and J lost 2, with 13 bases in between. Germline assignment: CDR1 SGHNT and CDR2 YENEEA. CDR3 length: 14 amino acids. This CDR3 reads CASSQEAGTYEQYF. In nucleotides, the CDR3 is TGTGCCAGCAGCCAAGAGGCGGGGACCTACGAGCAGTACTTC.

The J gene is TRBJ1-5, the V gene TRBV27; maybe TRBD1 (5 bases). Per germline, CDR1 MNHEY and CDR2 SMNVEV (reference sequence). The CDR3 extends over 13 amino acids. The V and J ends lost 3 bases and 7 bases respectively, with 10 bases between them. CDR3 bases: TGTGCCAGCAGTTTCCAGGGTGGCCAGCCCCAGCATTTT. Its translation: CASSFQGGQPQHF.

This chain uses TRBV9 with TRBJ1-1, with D uncertain. Looked up from germline, CDR1 is SGDLS and CDR2 is YYNGEE. Trimming removed 0 bases at V and 1 base at J, with 7 bases between. There are 14 residues in the CDR3. The CDR3 coding sequence is TGTGCCAGCAGCGTAGTTGTAGCGAACACTGAAGCTTTCTTT. Translating gives CASSVVVANTEAFF.

V and J are TRBV18 and TRBJ1-1; D remains unclear. The CDR3 is 15 amino acids. Germline V gene sequence: CDR1 KGHSH, CDR2 LQKENI. Deletions cut 1 base from V and 1 base from J, with 10 bases between. In DNA form, the CDR3 reads TGTGCCAGCTCACCACGAGGGCCGGCGAACACTGAAGCTTTCTTT. Amino acids: CASSPRGPANTEAFF.

V gene TRBV4-1 combines with J gene TRBJ2-5; tentative D call: TRBD2 (6 bases). Trimming left V 1 base short and J 5 bases short, with 11 bases between. This CDR3 has 14 residues. Germline V gene lookup returns CDR1 MGHRA and CDR2 YSYEKL. The CDR3 spells CASSQVAVAETQYF. CDR3 bases: TGCGCCAGCAGCCAAGTAGCGGTCGCCGAGACCCAGTACTTC.

A word on this clone: One junction end disagrees with the germline gene, perhaps due to a read error. The CDR3 region has the DNA TGTGCCTGGAGTGTAGCGAGACAGCAATACTTC. Translation: CAWSVARQQYF. The V and J genes are TRBV30 and TRBJ2-7; a weak D match, TRBD1 (5 bases). The CDR3 loop spans 11 amino acids. CDR1 and CDR2 from the germline V gene are GTSNPN and SVGIG (reference sequence).

This clone was picked up one time. V and J are TRBV6-6 and TRBJ1-4; D possibly corresponds to TRBD1 (5 bases). The germline V and J ends were trimmed by 6 bases and 8 bases, with 13 bases remaining between them. Germline V gene sequence: CDR1 MNHNY, CDR2 SVGAGI (reference sequence). The CDR3 length is 13 residues. This chain's CDR3 is CASRGRVGEKLFF. CDR3 DNA sequence: TGTGCCAGCAGGGGCAGGGTTGGAGAAAAACTGTTTTTT.

The V gene is TRBV4-1, the J gene TRBJ1-5, with TRBD1 matching 8 bases. The CDR3 is 15 amino acids. J was trimmed by 1 base and V by 4 bases; bases with no gene match: 3. The germline gives CDR1 MGHRA, CDR2 YSYEKL. The CDR3: CASSPRGLSNQPQHF. CDR3 DNA: TGCGCCAGCAGCCCCAGGGGGCTAAGCAATCAGCCCCAGCATTTT.

The chain recombines TRBV19 with TRBJ2-3; D not resolved. Germline V gene data show CDR1 as LNHDA and CDR2 as SQIVND (reference sequence). The CDR3 loop spans 14 amino acids. Trimming removed 5 bases at V and 4 bases at J, with 13 bases between. CDR3 sequence reads: CASSFLRSADTQYF. The CDR3 DNA follows: TGTGCCAGTAGTTTTCTCAGAAGCGCAGATACGCAGTATTTT.

This chain joins TRBV5-8 and TRBJ2-3; TRBD1 matches 7 bases. The length of the CDR3 is 17 residues. Trimming took 3 bases from V and 2 from J; bases not matched to a gene: 12. CDR1 and CDR2 from the germline V gene are SGHTS and YDEGEE. CDR3 sequence reads: CASSYGKTGSATDTQYF. The CDR3 nucleotides are TGTGCCAGCAGCTACGGGAAGACAGGGTCTGCCACAGATACGCAGTATTTT.

CDR3 bases: TGCGCCAGCAGCTTGGACGGAGCCGGCAGGGGGAACACCGGGGAGCTGTTTTTT. It yields the protein CASSLDGAGRGNTGELFF. This chain links TRBV5-1 with TRBJ2-2; TRBD1 is a possible D gene (6 bases). From germline, CDR1 is SGHRS and CDR2 YFSETQ. V was clipped by 0 bases and J by 1 base, with 16 bases between them. The CDR3 is made up of 18 amino acids.

The rearrangement joins TRBV19 to TRBJ1-2; 7 bases fit TRBD1. The junction had 7 bases not matched to a gene; V was cut back by 5 bases and J by 1 base. Germline loops: CDR1 LNHDA, CDR2 SQIVND (reference sequence). CDR3 size: 15 residues. CDR3 protein: CASSPTGEINYGYTF. CDR3 bases: TGTGCCAGTAGTCCTACAGGGGAGATTAACTATGGCTACACCTTC.

The V and J genes are TRBV5-6 and TRBJ1-5; D remains unclear. This CDR3 is 14 amino acids long. V shed 2 bases and J shed 7 bases, with 13 bases lying between them. CDR1 SGHDT and CDR2 YYEEEE come from the germline V gene. Written as DNA, the CDR3 is TGTGCCAGCAGCTTATTTGGCCCCGAACAGCCCCAGCATTTT. Translated: CASSLFGPEQPQHF.

The chain uses TRBV4-2 and TRBJ1-1, with TRBD1 matching 8 bases. This CDR3 contains 15 residues. Germline CDR1 and CDR2: LGHNA and YNFKEQ. V was pared by 5 bases and J by 5 bases, with 10 bases of the junction left unmatched. The CDR3 bases are TGTGCCAGCAGCATGACAGGGGTGGAAGAAACTGAAGCTTTCTTT. Residues: CASSMTGVEETEAFF.

V usage is TRBV19 and J usage is TRBJ1-5, with D perhaps TRBD1 (6 bases). V was trimmed by 6 bases and J by 4 bases, leaving 22 bases between them. CDR3 size: 17 residues. Germline values: CDR1 LNHDA, CDR2 SQIVND (reference sequence). The CDR3, as DNA: TGTGCCAGTAGCCGAGGGGGACCAAGGGGTTGGAATCAGCCCCAGCATTTT. Its protein is CASSRGGPRGWNQPQHF. Together with reference TRBV19 and TRBJ1-5, the CDR3 gives the full variable domain: DGGITQSPKYLFRKEGQNVTLSCEQNLNHDAMYWYRQDPGQGLRLIYYSQIVNDFQKGDIAEGYSVSREKKESFPLTVTSAQKNPTAFYLCASSRGGPRGWNQPQHFGDGTRLSIL.